Following are 6 T cell receptor beta chains from one sample sequenced in a study of Graves' ophthalmopathy and Graves' hyperthyroidism. The TCR beta CDR3 regions underwent amplification from RNA transcripts. HTBI primers primed a first-round RT-PCR, and a second-round multiplex PCR followed. Each CDR3 protein gets one entry after TCRdb re-called the multiplex PCR reads with MiXCR. Here the sample spans a few hundred thousand distinct CDR3 sequences, 15% being singletons. Source material: peripheral blood. These receptors were obtained from a woman aged 18-35 years with stable Graves' hyperthyroidism.

This chain connects TRBV5-1 to TRBJ1-1; 7 bases map to TRBD1. The germline V gene has CDR1 SGHRS and CDR2 YFSETQ. Unmatched junction bases numbered 9, after V lost 0 bases and J lost 4 bases. The CDR3 is 16 amino acids. CDR3 sequence: CASSLGHGQAGTEAFF. In DNA, the CDR3 is TGCGCCAGCAGCTTGGGACACGGACAGGCTGGCACTGAAGCTTTCTTT.

This clonotype was picked up many times. The chain recombines TRBV6-1 with TRBJ2-7; the match to TRBD2 covers 9 bases. Germline V gives CDR1 MNHNS, CDR2 SASEGT. The CDR3 contains 14 residues. V trimming: 4 bases; J trimming: 1 base; junction bases outside the gene matches: 2. CDR3 amino acids: CASSGTSASYEQYF. The CDR3 bases are TGTGCCAGCAGTGGGACTAGCGCTTCCTACGAGCAGTACTTC.

The sample holds many counts of this clonotype. The V gene is TRBV27, the J gene TRBJ1-2; D call uncertain. This CDR3 is built from 15 residues. Germline loops: CDR1 MNHEY, CDR2 SMNVEV (reference sequence). V was clipped by 6 bases and J by 0 bases, with 14 bases between them. CDR3 loop: CASSHSRRANYGYTF. CDR3 bases: TGTGCCAGCAGCCATTCCAGGCGGGCTAACTATGGCTACACCTTC.

This clonotype was found many times. The V call is TRBV20-1, the J call TRBJ2-7; D gene unclear. CDR1 is DFQATT and CDR2 is SNEGSKA in the germline V gene (reference sequence). This CDR3 is 12 amino acids long. V was cut by 3 bases and J by 0 bases, with 6 bases left in between. The CDR3 nucleotides read TGCAGTGCTAGCAAGATCTCCTACGAGCAGTACTTC. Its translation: CSASKISYEQYF.

This clonotype was seen many times. The junction departs from germline at one end; a sequencing error may be responsible. The rearrangement uses TRBV6-2 or TRBV6-3 and TRBJ1-5, with D unclear. The CDR3 contains 16 residues. Germline loops: CDR1 MNHEY, CDR2 SVGEGT. CDR3 sequence: CASSHSVKGGNQPQHF. The CDR3 DNA reads TGTGCCAGCAGTCACTCCGTAAAGGGTGGCAATCAGCCCCAGCATTTT.

This clonotype was picked up many times. CDR3 region: CASSSRVQVETQYF. CDR3 sequence (DNA): TGTGCCAGCAGTTCCAGGGTCCAGGTGGAGACCCAGTACTTC. The V gene is TRBV12-3 or TRBV12-4, the J gene TRBJ2-5, with a weak D call TRBD1 (5 bases). The CDR3 runs to 14 residues. V was pared by 4 bases and J by 5 bases, with 14 bases between.